The 2 T cell receptor beta chains presented below share a single source sample, sequenced in a study of Ad26.COV2.S vaccination and SARS-CoV-2 variants. Noted treatment: around 19 received Ad26.COV2.S at low or high dose, single or two shots; roughly five received placebo; per-sample allocation not given. Samples were taken on day 63 after the first vaccine or placebo injection. Assay: immunoSEQ multiplex PCR; the TCRdb copy retains only in-frame clones and omits some. Of fewer than 900,000 clones listed, 80% to 90% are singletons. The sample here was peripheral blood, taken in a trial of Ad26.COV2.S vaccine versus placebo. The receptors here all came from a person between 18 and 65 years old who received the Ad26.COV2.S COVID-19 vaccine or a placebo.

V usage is TRBV12-3 or TRBV12-4 and J usage is TRBJ2-5; 7 nucleotides align to TRBD2. The trim removed 5 bases at V and 3 bases at J, leaving 3 bases unmatched. The CDR3 is 13 residues long. The CDR3 DNA reads TGTGCCAGCAGTCGACGGGGGGAAGAGACCCAGTACTTC. Amino acid sequence: CASSRRGEETQYF.

This clone was counted a single time. The chain couples TRBV7-9 to TRBJ1-4, with 8 bases identical to TRBD1. The V gene's germline CDR1 is SEHNR and CDR2 FQNEAQ (reference sequence). The CDR3 loop spans 14 amino acids. V lost 5 bases and J lost 5; bases outside the gene matches: 4. The CDR3 sequence: CASSPQGANEKLFF. CDR3 DNA: TGTGCCAGCAGCCCCCAGGGGGCGAATGAAAAACTGTTTTTT.